This T cell receptor beta chain was sequenced in a study of cytomegalovirus exposure and HLA in healthy donors. Findings and limits, study-wide: Researchers counted roughly 150 TCR beta chains as cytomegalovirus-associated. The presence/absence work took it that sequencing depth was about the same across donors. Within the data, a cluster of highly shared sequence variants was likely a sequencing artifact.

Primers for the PCR totalled 60 Vbeta and 13 Jbeta. TCRdb keeps only in-frame clones here, not all; method: immunoSEQ multiplex PCR. This sample contains over 100,000 clones. Comments on this clone: Antigen specificity is unknown.

The sequenced material came from PBMCs. This TCR was sampled from a man aged 35-49 years in good health and CMV-seropositive.

The CDR3 here is CSVPYAGELFF. The CDR3 DNA reads TGCAGCGTTCCTTATGCCGGGGAGCTGTTTTTT. The chain combines TRBV29-1 with TRBJ2-2; D gene ambiguous. V dropped 5 bases and J dropped 6 bases, with 7 bases sitting between them. This CDR3 spans 11 amino acids. Per germline, CDR1 SQVTM and CDR2 ANQGSEA.